This is a list of T cell receptor beta chains from one sample in a study of CD8 T cells in ankylosing spondylitis. TCRdb ran MiXCR on the 5' RACE reads and lists one entry per CDR3 protein. The sample lists approximately 500,000 distinct CDR3 sequences; roughly 13% were seen once. Material for sequencing was blood, either unsorted or a sorted T cell fraction (not recorded which). The receptors stem from a male donor with ankylosing spondylitis. Each CDR3 is given with its conserved first and last residue. The order of the fields is clone size, J gene, V gene, D gene, CDR3 DNA, CDR3 protein. D genes are given only for firm matches. Clone size appears in some rows only: once, few, many, or a class for an expanded clone.

clone size: few; J gene: TRBJ1-3; V gene: TRBV27; D gene: NA; CDR3 DNA: TGTGCCAGCAGTTTATCGGGTCCCTCCTCAGGTGACTCTGGAAACACCATATATTTT; CDR3 protein: CASSLSGPSSGDSGNTIYF
clone size: many; J gene: TRBJ1-1; V gene: TRBV3-1; D gene: TRBD1; CDR3 DNA: TGTGCCAGCAGCTCTGGACAGGCTGAAGCTTTCTTT; CDR3 protein: CASSSGQAEAFF
clone size: NA; J gene: TRBJ2-5; V gene: TRBV18; D gene: NA; CDR3 DNA: TGTGCCAGCTCACCACGGTCAGGTGACGGGGAGACCCAGTACTTC; CDR3 protein: CASSPRSGDGETQYF
clone size: few; J gene: TRBJ1-2; V gene: TRBV14; D gene: NA; CDR3 DNA: TGTGCCAGCAGTGGACTGAGCTATGGCTACACCTTC; CDR3 protein: CASSGLSYGYTF
clone size: many; J gene: TRBJ2-7; V gene: TRBV5-1; D gene: NA; CDR3 DNA: TGCGCCAGCAGCTACGGGACGTCCTACGAGCAGTACTTC; CDR3 protein: CASSYGTSYEQYF
clone size: NA; J gene: TRBJ1-2; V gene: TRBV12-3/TRBV12-4; D gene: NA; CDR3 DNA: TGTGCCAGCAGTTTCAACAGGGACGATGGCTACACCTTC; CDR3 protein: CASSFNRDDGYTF
clone size: NA; J gene: TRBJ2-2; V gene: TRBV18; D gene: TRBD2; CDR3 DNA: TGTGCCAGCTCTCCTCAGCGGGATGCTTTTACCGGGGAGCTGTTTTTT; CDR3 protein: CASSPQRDAFTGELFF
clone size: NA; J gene: TRBJ1-1; V gene: TRBV2; D gene: NA; CDR3 DNA: TGTGCCAGCAGCACCGGGCTTATGAACACTGAAGCTTTCTTT; CDR3 protein: CASSTGLMNTEAFF
clone size: few; J gene: TRBJ2-1; V gene: TRBV14; D gene: TRBD1; CDR3 DNA: TGTGCCAGCAGCCAACAAAGGGTGGACAGGTACAATGAGCAGTTCTTC; CDR3 protein: CASSQQRVDRYNEQFF
clone size: few; J gene: TRBJ2-2; V gene: TRBV4-2; D gene: TRBD2; CDR3 DNA: TGTGCCAGCAGCCCCATAAGCGGGACGGACACCGGGGAGCTGTTTTTT; CDR3 protein: CASSPISGTDTGELFF
clone size: many; J gene: TRBJ2-1; V gene: TRBV24-1; D gene: TRBD2; CDR3 DNA: TGTGCCACCAGCGCCCGGACTAGCGGGAGGGCTATGAATGAGCAGTTCTTC; CDR3 protein: CATSARTSGRAMNEQFF
clone size: many; J gene: TRBJ2-1; V gene: TRBV7-9; D gene: NA; CDR3 DNA: TGTGCCAGCAGCCCCCCGGGCGGGCACTACAATGAGCAGTTCTTC; CDR3 protein: CASSPPGGHYNEQFF
clone size: many; J gene: TRBJ2-5; V gene: TRBV5-1; D gene: NA; CDR3 DNA: TGCGCCAGCAGCTTGCGCAGGCAAGAGACCCAGTACTTC; CDR3 protein: CASSLRRQETQYF
clone size: few; J gene: TRBJ2-1; V gene: TRBV5-5; D gene: TRBD2; CDR3 DNA: TGTGCCAGCAGTTTTCTACCCGGACTAGCTGATGAGCAGTTCTTC; CDR3 protein: CASSFLPGLADEQFF
clone size: few; J gene: TRBJ1-6; V gene: TRBV7-2; D gene: TRBD1; CDR3 DNA: TGTGCCAGCAGCTTAGAGGGGGCCAATTCACCCCTCCACTTT; CDR3 protein: CASSLEGANSPLHF
clone size: few; J gene: TRBJ2-6; V gene: TRBV11-2; D gene: NA; CDR3 DNA: TGTGCCAGCAGCTTAGGTTTCCTCTCTGGGGCCAACGTCCTGACTTTC; CDR3 protein: CASSLGFLSGANVLTF
clone size: few; J gene: TRBJ2-1; V gene: TRBV5-6; D gene: NA; CDR3 DNA: TGTGCCAGCAGCTTGAGGATTTCATCATACAATGAGCAGTTCTTC; CDR3 protein: CASSLRISSYNEQFF
clone size: NA; J gene: TRBJ1-5; V gene: TRBV24-1; D gene: NA; CDR3 DNA: TGTGCCACCAGTGATTCCGCATGGGGCTCGGGCAATCAGCCCCAGCATTTT; CDR3 protein: CATSDSAWGSGNQPQHF
clone size: few; J gene: TRBJ1-2; V gene: TRBV5-1; D gene: TRBD1; CDR3 DNA: TGCGCCAGCAGCCGCGGACAGGACTCGCTCTATGGCTACACCTTC; CDR3 protein: CASSRGQDSLYGYTF
clone size: NA; J gene: TRBJ1-5; V gene: TRBV20-1; D gene: TRBD1; CDR3 DNA: TGCAGTGCCTATAAGACAGGGTATGGCGATCAGCCCCAGCATTTT; CDR3 protein: CSAYKTGYGDQPQHF
clone size: NA; J gene: TRBJ2-6; V gene: TRBV5-1; D gene: NA; CDR3 DNA: TGCGCCAGCAGCTCTCGTGGACCGACCTCTGGGGCCAACGTCCTGACTTTC; CDR3 protein: CASSSRGPTSGANVLTF
clone size: few; J gene: TRBJ2-1; V gene: TRBV5-1; D gene: NA; CDR3 DNA: TGCGCCAGCTCACACGCTCTCCTACTTGACTACAATGAGCAGTTCTTC; CDR3 protein: CASSHALLLDYNEQFF
clone size: NA; J gene: TRBJ2-1; V gene: TRBV5-4; D gene: TRBD2; CDR3 DNA: TGTGCCAGCAGCTTGGATGGTTCAGCGGGAGCGTACAATGAGCAGTTCTTC; CDR3 protein: CASSLDGSAGAYNEQFF
clone size: many; J gene: TRBJ2-1; V gene: TRBV15; D gene: NA; CDR3 DNA: TGTGCCACCAGCAGAGAAAGAGGCTTTGACTTCGACAATGAGCAGTTCTTC; CDR3 protein: CATSRERGFDFDNEQFF
clone size: few; J gene: TRBJ1-4; V gene: TRBV7-9; D gene: NA; CDR3 DNA: TGTGCCAGCGTAGCCATCCCGGGTGAAAAACTGTTTTTT; CDR3 protein: CASVAIPGEKLFF
clone size: few; J gene: TRBJ2-6; V gene: TRBV9; D gene: TRBD1; CDR3 DNA: TGTGCCAGTCATTCCTCCGGGACAGGGAAAGCGGGGGCCAACGTCCTGACTTTC; CDR3 protein: CASHSSGTGKAGANVLTF
clone size: many; J gene: TRBJ2-7; V gene: TRBV5-5; D gene: TRBD1; CDR3 DNA: TGTGCCAGCAGCACTGGACAGGGAGGCCGCTACGAGCAGTACTTC; CDR3 protein: CASSTGQGGRYEQYF
clone size: few; J gene: TRBJ2-3; V gene: TRBV18; D gene: NA; CDR3 DNA: TGTGCCAGCTTCCGATCTACCAGAAGCACAGATACGCAGTATTTT; CDR3 protein: CASFRSTRSTDTQYF
clone size: NA; J gene: TRBJ1-2; V gene: TRBV12-3/TRBV12-4; D gene: TRBD1; CDR3 DNA: TGTGCCAGCAGAGACTGGGACAGCCCCGTGGGTGGCTACACCTTC; CDR3 protein: CASRDWDSPVGGYTF
clone size: many; J gene: TRBJ1-1; V gene: TRBV12-3/TRBV12-4; D gene: NA; CDR3 DNA: TGTGCCAGCAGACGAACAGGGAACACTGAAGCTTTCTTT; CDR3 protein: CASRRTGNTEAFF
clone size: few; J gene: TRBJ1-2; V gene: TRBV12-3/TRBV12-4; D gene: TRBD1; CDR3 DNA: TGTGCCAGCGCAAACTACCGGACAGGGCGGAATGGCTACACCTTC; CDR3 protein: CASANYRTGRNGYTF
clone size: NA; J gene: TRBJ2-3; V gene: TRBV5-1; D gene: NA; CDR3 DNA: TGCGCCAGCAATACCAGGGTTTCGGATACGCAGTATTTT; CDR3 protein: CASNTRVSDTQYF
clone size: few; J gene: TRBJ2-5; V gene: TRBV7-2; D gene: TRBD1; CDR3 DNA: TGTGCCAGCAGCACACGTCCCGGACAGGGGGTGGAGGAGACCCAGTACTTC; CDR3 protein: CASSTRPGQGVEETQYF
clone size: NA; J gene: TRBJ1-3; V gene: TRBV5-5; D gene: TRBD1; CDR3 DNA: TGTGCCAGCAGCCGAGGAGGGGGCGAAAACACCATATATTTT; CDR3 protein: CASSRGGGENTIYF
clone size: NA; J gene: TRBJ2-7; V gene: TRBV5-6; D gene: NA; CDR3 DNA: TGTGCCAGCAGCAAAACTAGCTCCTACGAGCAGTACTTC; CDR3 protein: CASSKTSSYEQYF
clone size: few; J gene: TRBJ2-2; V gene: TRBV20-1; D gene: TRBD2; CDR3 DNA: TGCAGTGCTACAACGGCCTGGGAGGGGCCGGCGACCGGGGAGCTGTTTTTT; CDR3 protein: CSATTAWEGPATGELFF
clone size: few; J gene: TRBJ2-2; V gene: TRBV20-1; D gene: NA; CDR3 DNA: TGCAGTGCCCAATTTGGCGGGGAGCTGTTTTTT; CDR3 protein: CSAQFGGELFF
clone size: many; J gene: TRBJ2-1; V gene: TRBV5-1; D gene: TRBD2; CDR3 DNA: TGCGCCAGCAGCTTGGTCGGGGGACTAGCGGGAGGGCCCCCCTCCTACAATGAGCAGTTCTTC; CDR3 protein: CASSLVGGLAGGPPSYNEQFF
clone size: many; J gene: TRBJ2-3; V gene: TRBV28; D gene: NA; CDR3 DNA: TGTGCCAGCAGTTTATACCGCACAGATACGCAGTATTTT; CDR3 protein: CASSLYRTDTQYF
clone size: NA; J gene: TRBJ2-3; V gene: TRBV9; D gene: NA; CDR3 DNA: TGTGCCAGCAGCGTAGTTGGGGGGAGCACAGATACGCAGTATTTT; CDR3 protein: CASSVVGGSTDTQYF
clone size: few; J gene: TRBJ1-2; V gene: TRBV7-8; D gene: TRBD1; CDR3 DNA: TGTGCCAGCAGCCAAGGACAGGGGATCTATGGCTACACCTTC; CDR3 protein: CASSQGQGIYGYTF
clone size: few; J gene: TRBJ1-1; V gene: TRBV20-1; D gene: NA; CDR3 DNA: TGCAGTGCTAGAGATGGAGGTGCTTGGGGGGGCGACACTGAAGCTTTCTTT; CDR3 protein: CSARDGGAWGGDTEAFF
clone size: many; J gene: TRBJ2-3; V gene: TRBV29-1; D gene: NA; CDR3 DNA: TGCAGCGTTGCGAACAGCACAGATACGCAGTATTTT; CDR3 protein: CSVANSTDTQYF
clone size: many; J gene: TRBJ1-5; V gene: TRBV10-3; D gene: NA; CDR3 DNA: TGTGCCATCAGTGAGAGGGAAAATCAGCCCCAGCATTTT; CDR3 protein: CAISERENQPQHF
clone size: many; J gene: TRBJ2-1; V gene: TRBV20-1; D gene: NA; CDR3 DNA: TGCAGTCCAAGCGGGTCGCACAATGAGCAGTTCTTC; CDR3 protein: CSPSGSHNEQFF
clone size: NA; J gene: TRBJ2-1; V gene: TRBV7-8; D gene: TRBD2; CDR3 DNA: TGTGCCAGCAGCTTCCAAGCGGGGGGAACCTACAATGAGCAGTTCTTC; CDR3 protein: CASSFQAGGTYNEQFF
clone size: few; J gene: TRBJ1-1; V gene: TRBV10-3; D gene: NA; CDR3 DNA: TGTGCCATCACCTCAGGGACTGAAGCTTTCTTT; CDR3 protein: CAITSGTEAFF
clone size: NA; J gene: TRBJ2-2; V gene: TRBV5-1; D gene: NA; CDR3 DNA: TGCGCCAGCAGCACAGGGAGTACCGGGGAGCTGTTTTTT; CDR3 protein: CASSTGSTGELFF
clone size: NA; J gene: TRBJ1-1; V gene: TRBV20-1; D gene: NA; CDR3 DNA: TGCAGTGCTAGAGGGGGACCTGGCACTGAAGCTTTCTTT; CDR3 protein: CSARGGPGTEAFF
clone size: many; J gene: TRBJ2-3; V gene: TRBV11-2; D gene: NA; CDR3 DNA: TGTGCCAGCAGCTTAGATGGGGGGAGCACAGATACGCAGTATTTT; CDR3 protein: CASSLDGGSTDTQYF
clone size: NA; J gene: TRBJ2-1; V gene: TRBV20-1; D gene: TRBD2; CDR3 DNA: TGCAGTGCAAGGACTAGCGGGAGGGGATCCTACAATGAGCAGTTCTTC; CDR3 protein: CSARTSGRGSYNEQFF
clone size: NA; J gene: TRBJ1-3; V gene: TRBV12-3/TRBV12-4; D gene: NA; CDR3 DNA: TGTGCCAGCAGTACCGATTTCACAGGGCTCTCTGGAAACACCATATATTTT; CDR3 protein: CASSTDFTGLSGNTIYF
clone size: many; J gene: TRBJ2-3; V gene: TRBV12-3/TRBV12-4; D gene: NA; CDR3 DNA: TGTGCCAGCAGTTTAGCGCGGGCAGATACGCAGTATTTT; CDR3 protein: CASSLARADTQYF